A few counts support the clone carrying this T cell receptor (beta chain). Authors' processing steps: Researchers report that nucleated cell counts were estimated from reference gene primer amplification. Libraries were prepared by immunoSEQ multiplex PCR; TCRdb keeps only in-frame clonotypes and omits some of them. V and J calls and clone size are given by that table; D and trimming were obtained from the DNA. The sample shows about 300,000 clones, about 83% of them seen only once. The sample comes from a study of blood T cell repertoires in COVID-19. At the level of the study: PBMCs, B-cell-depleted T cells, or T cells provided the cDNA or gDNA that made up the material.

Germline V gene sequence: CDR1 MNHEY, CDR2 SVGEGT. Trimming cost V 2 bases and J 2 bases; bases outside gene matches: 8. The CDR3 runs to 16 residues. The chain joins TRBV6-2 or TRBV6-3 to TRBJ2-5; TRBD1 matches 7 bases. This clonotype was obtained from a woman aged 50 to 60 with acute or convalescent COVID-19. The specimen sequenced was peripheral blood. The CDR3: CASSYTHRGSQETQYF. Written as DNA, the CDR3 is TGTGCCAGCAGTTACACGCACAGGGGTTCTCAAGAGACCCAGTACTTC.